What follows are 25 T cell receptor beta chains derived from one specimen sequenced in a study of cytomegalovirus exposure and HLA in healthy donors. The PCR used 60 Vbeta and 13 Jbeta primers. The protocol was immunoSEQ multiplex PCR, while the TCRdb copy is restricted to in-frame clones and leaves out a portion. The sample consists of roughly 27,000 clones, 62% of them appearing once. Sequencing was done on a sample of PBMCs. These receptor sequences come from a male donor in good health and CMV-seropositive.

The chain joins TRBV4-2 to TRBJ2-7; maybe TRBD1 (5 bases). Germline values: CDR1 LGHNA, CDR2 YNFKEQ. The CDR3 is made up of 13 amino acids. V was trimmed by 0 bases and J by 5 bases, leaving 8 bases between them. This CDR3 reads CASSQEPRDEQYF. The CDR3 bases are TGTGCCAGCAGCCAAGAACCCAGGGACGAGCAGTACTTC.

This clone appeared a single time. The chain uses TRBV7-8 and TRBJ1-1; no clear D. Germline V gene data show CDR1 as SGHVS and CDR2 as FQNEAQ. V was clipped by 5 bases and J by 4 bases, with 17 bases between them. The CDR3 sequence is 15 residues long. The CDR3 sequence is CASSPVARGGTEAFF. The CDR3, as DNA: TGTGCCAGCAGCCCTGTAGCGCGGGGTGGCACTGAAGCTTTCTTT.

This clone came up a few times. This chain links TRBV18 with TRBJ1-5, with D tentatively TRBD1 (5 bases). This CDR3 spans 15 amino acids. V dropped 4 bases and J dropped 7 bases, with 17 bases sitting between them. CDR1 KGHSH and CDR2 LQKENI come from the germline V gene. The CDR3: CASSLLPRGGQPQHF. In DNA, the CDR3 is TGTGCCAGCTCACTCCTACCTAGGGGTGGCCAGCCCCAGCATTTT.

The chain recombines TRBV13 with TRBJ1-2, with D uncertain. The CDR3 runs 13 residues. The V end lost 2 bases, the J end lost 6 bases, and 10 bases lay between the germline ends. Germline V gene data show CDR1 as PRHDT and CDR2 as FYEKMQ (reference sequence). The CDR3 sequence is CASSLRETHGYTF. CDR3 DNA sequence: TGTGCCAGCAGCTTAAGAGAAACCCATGGCTACACCTTC.

The chain couples TRBV6-7 to TRBJ2-1, with D unresolved. TRBV6-7 is treated as an ORF (open reading frame) with a function not yet certain. CDR3 length equals 12 residues. V lost 8 bases and J 5 bases, leaving 10 bases between the germline ends. The CDR3 bases are TGTGCCAGCCCTCAGAGGCACAATGAGCAGTTCTTC. It encodes CASPQRHNEQFF.

The table lists this clone with a few counts. This sequence joins TRBV9 and TRBJ1-6; 7 positions match TRBD1. J lost 4 bases, V lost 2 bases, and 6 bases had no gene match. Germline V gene lookup returns CDR1 SGDLS and CDR2 YYNGEE. The length of the CDR3 is 16 residues. The CDR3 sequence is CASSVGDRAYNSPLHF. CDR3 in DNA: TGTGCCAGCAGCGTCGGCGACAGGGCTTATAATTCACCCCTCCACTTT. Full variable domain (outside the CDR3, taken from reference TRBV9 and TRBJ1-6): DSGVTQTPKHLITATGQRVTLRCSPRSGDLSVYWYQQSLDQGLQFLIQYYNGEERAKGNILERFSAQQFPDLHSELNLSSLELGDSALYFCASSVGDRAYNSPLHFGNGTRLTVT.

V usage is TRBV6-5 and J usage is TRBJ2-2; 7 bases match TRBD1. Germline V gene sequence: CDR1 MNHEY, CDR2 SVGAGI. The CDR3 has 13 amino acids. J lost 5 bases, V lost 4 bases, and 1 base had no gene match. In DNA form, the CDR3 reads TGTGCCAGCAGTTGGGACAGAACCGGGGAGCTGTTTTTT. This encodes CASSWDRTGELFF.

This clone has only a few counts. The CDR3 region has the DNA TGTGCCTGGAGTCAGGGGGCACCGGGTGAGCAGTTCTTC. Protein sequence: CAWSQGAPGEQFF. The gene calls are TRBV30 and TRBJ2-1, with TRBD1 matching over 8 bases. The V gene end was trimmed by 2 bases and the J gene end by 9 bases; junction bases not matched to a gene: 6. The CDR3 is made up of 13 amino acids. The germline V gene has CDR1 GTSNPN and CDR2 SVGIG (reference sequence). The variable domain in full, completed from reference TRBV30 and TRBJ2-1, reads SQTIHQWPATLVQPVGSPLSLECTVEGTSNPNLYWYRQAAGRGLQLLFYSVGIGQISSEVPQNLSASRPQDRQFILSSKKLLLSDSGFYLCAWSQGAPGEQFFGPGTRLTVL.

The chain has TRBV6-6 and TRBJ2-5; a possible D gene is TRBD2 (5 bases). This CDR3 spans 14 amino acids. Germline CDR1 is MNHNY and CDR2 is SVGAGI (reference sequence). Trimming took 7 bases from V and 5 from J, leaving 17 bases between them. DNA of the CDR3: TGTGCCAGCACCATTGACGCCCGGGATGAGACCCAGTACTTC. Amino acid sequence: CASTIDARDETQYF.

This clone occurred a few times. In DNA form, the CDR3 reads TGTGCCAGTAGTACCCGGTTCACTGAAGCTTTCTTT. It is translated as CASSTRFTEAFF. The chain has TRBV19 and TRBJ1-1; the D is unclear. Germline CDR1 and CDR2: LNHDA and SQIVND (reference sequence). The length of the CDR3 is 12 residues. Trimming removed 4 bases from V and 4 bases from J, with 7 bases in between. Full variable domain (outside the CDR3, taken from reference TRBV19 and TRBJ1-1): DGGITQSPKYLFRKEGQNVTLSCEQNLNHDAMYWYRQDPGQGLRLIYYSQIVNDFQKGDIAEGYSVSREKKESFPLTVTSAQKNPTAFYLCASSTRFTEAFFGQGTRLTVV.

This clone turned up a few times. The chain links TRBV5-1 to TRBJ1-1, with a weak D call TRBD1 (6 bases). Germline lookup yields CDR1 SGHRS and CDR2 YFSETQ. The V end lost 4 bases, the J end lost 1 base, and 11 bases lay between the germline ends. This CDR3 is built from 14 residues. The chain's CDR3 is CASSQGQENTEAFF. Here the CDR3 DNA reads TGCGCCAGCAGCCAGGGACAAGAGAACACTGAAGCTTTCTTT.

This chain links TRBV6-1 with TRBJ1-1; possibly TRBD1 for D (6 bases). CDR3 length equals 16 residues. From germline, CDR1 is MNHNS and CDR2 SASEGT. Trimming shortened V by 4 bases and J by 1 base, and 16 bases separated the two germline ends. CDR3 residues: CASSASRGHRNTEAFF. CDR3 coding DNA: TGTGCCAGCAGTGCCTCCAGGGGACATAGGAACACTGAAGCTTTCTTT.

The V and J genes are TRBV7-2 and TRBJ2-7; TRBD1 matches 10 bases. CDR1 is SGHTA, CDR2 FQGNSA, per germline. The CDR3 length is 15 residues. Trimming at V came to 7 bases and at J to 4 bases, leaving 10 bases not matched to a gene. The CDR3 sequence: CASTPGRGQGYEQYF. DNA for the CDR3: TGTGCCAGCACCCCGGGGAGGGGACAGGGGTACGAGCAGTACTTC.

This clone has just a few counts. The rearrangement links TRBV29-1 to TRBJ2-1; the match to TRBD2 covers 13 bases. CDR3 length: 16 amino acids. With V trimmed by 4 bases and J by 3 bases, 6 bases remained unmatched. Germline CDR1 and CDR2: SQVTM and ANQGSEA. The CDR3 DNA follows: TGCAGCGTTGGGGGGACTAGCGGGAACGTCTACAATGAGCAGTTCTTC. Encoded protein: CSVGGTSGNVYNEQFF.

Turning to this clone: This probably arose from a read error, given a far larger clone one base away. Since the CDR3 does not end with the conserved phenylalanine or tryptophan, this likely comes from a read error. This chain connects TRBV19 to TRBJ1-1, with D uncertain. V was pared by 5 bases and J by 11 bases, with 21 bases between. Germline CDR1 is LNHDA and CDR2 is SQIVND (reference sequence). The CDR3 sequence is 14 residues long. CDR3 nucleotide sequence: TGTGCCAGTAGTCTTCAGTCCGGTACGGGTGAGGCTTTCTTG. Protein product: CASSLQSGTGEAFL.

In this sample, this clone turned up a few times. The J gene is TRBJ1-2, the V gene TRBV18; unclear D gene. The CDR3 covers 13 residues. V was trimmed by 2 bases and J by 4 bases, leaving 8 bases between them. The V gene's germline CDR1 is KGHSH and CDR2 LQKENI. The CDR3 protein is CASSPEGTYGYTF. The CDR3 DNA is TGTGCCAGCTCACCAGAGGGAACCTATGGCTACACCTTC.

In the case of this clone: This CDR3 is also generated by other DNA sequences in the sample. The CDR3 sequence is CASSPGLMNTEAFF. DNA for the CDR3: TGTGCCAGCTCACCGGGACTCATGAACACTGAAGCTTTCTTT. This sequence joins TRBV18 and TRBJ1-1; D is perhaps TRBD1 (5 bases). The CDR3 loop spans 14 amino acids. The germline gives CDR1 KGHSH, CDR2 LQKENI. V lost 3 bases and J 0 bases, leaving 8 bases between the germline ends.

There are a few counts of this clone. The chain has TRBV18 and TRBJ1-5; D not resolved. The CDR3 covers 12 residues. Trimming removed 3 bases from V and 4 bases from J, with 4 bases in between. The germline CDR1 and CDR2 sequences are KGHSH and LQKENI. As DNA, the CDR3 is TGTGCCAGCTCACCGTATAATCAGCCCCAGCATTTT. This translates into CASSPYNQPQHF.

The chain is built from TRBV6-1 and TRBJ1-5; TRBD1 is a possible D gene (6 bases). The CDR3 has 15 amino acids. Trimming shortened V by 6 bases and J by 3 bases, and 15 bases separated the two germline ends. Germline-derived CDR1 and CDR2 are MNHNS and SASEGT. CDR3 DNA sequence: TGTGCCAGCAGATTTTCACAGGGAGCCAATCAGCCCCAGCATTTT. Translating it yields CASRFSQGANQPQHF.

This clone came up once. The chain recombines TRBV21-1 with TRBJ2-7; TRBD1, the table's D call, was not compared with the DNA. TRBV21-1 is a pseudogene segment. This CDR3 region has 13 residues. CDR3 loop: CASSTGASYEQYF. Here the CDR3 DNA reads TGTGCCAGCAGTACAGGGGCATCCTACGAGCAGTACTTC.

The chain carries TRBV11-3 and TRBJ2-1, with D uncertain. V lost 1 base to trimming and J lost 6 bases, with 10 bases between them. This CDR3 spans 14 amino acids. Germline lookup yields CDR1 SGHNT and CDR2 YENEEA. CDR3 DNA sequence: TGTGCCAGCAGCTTAGGGTACATGGTCAATGAGCAGTTCTTC. This translates into CASSLGYMVNEQFF.

The chain uses TRBV28 and TRBJ2-7, with 7 nucleotides matching TRBD1. CDR1 is MDHEN, CDR2 SYDVKM, per germline. V dropped 2 bases and J dropped 5; count of bases not matched to a gene: 9. The CDR3 is made up of 15 amino acids. DNA for the CDR3: TGTGCCAGCAGTTTAGCCGGGACAGTGGTCGACGAGCAGTACTTC. The encoded protein is CASSLAGTVVDEQYF.

This rearrangement joins TRBV7-6 to TRBJ2-1; D is undetermined. The V gene lost 2 bases and the J gene lost 0 bases, with 8 bases spanning the gap. Germline lookup yields CDR1 SGHVS and CDR2 FNYEAQ. The CDR3 totals 15 residues. CDR3 DNA sequence: TGTGCCAGCAGCTTAATGCAGTCCTCCTACAATGAGCAGTTCTTC. Amino acids: CASSLMQSSYNEQFF.

The rearrangement uses TRBV7-9 and TRBJ2-5; 7 bases are a match to TRBD1. The assigned J gene may be wrong: the sequence end matches TRBJ2-7 better. Germline CDR1 and CDR2: SEHNR and FQNEAQ (reference sequence). CDR3 length: 14 amino acids. As DNA, the CDR3 is TGTGCCAGCAGCTTAACGTGGGACAGCTACGAGCAGTACTTC. Translated, it gives CASSLTWDSYEQYF.

This clone was found a few times. The V and J genes are TRBV30 and TRBJ1-3; the D is unclear. V was shortened by 4 bases and J by 4 bases, with 8 bases between the two germline ends. Looked up from germline, CDR1 is GTSNPN and CDR2 is SVGIG (reference sequence). CDR3 length: 12 residues. DNA for the CDR3: TGTGCCTGGAAGGCAGCGGGAAACACCATATATTTT. Translation gives CAWKAAGNTIYF.